The entry that follows covers one T cell receptor beta chain sequence. Its antigen is as yet unknown. The primer mix had 60 Vbeta and 13 Jbeta primers. Clones were read by immunoSEQ multiplex PCR, and TCRdb kept only the in-frame ones, dropping some. This table holds some 170,000 clones, 81% found once. The source of the sample is a study of cytomegalovirus exposure and HLA in healthy donors. This CDR3 region has 16 residues. General study points: The study recorded 164 TCR beta chains that were cytomegalovirus-associated.

V is TRBV12-1 and J is TRBJ1-6; the table's D call TRBD1 went unverified against the DNA. TRBV12-1 has pseudogene status. Input material: PBMCs. This TCR was recovered from a young woman in good health and CMV-seropositive. The CDR3 DNA is TGTGCCAGCCGAAAACCAGGGTATGAGGAAAATTCACCCCTCCACTTT. Its translation: CASRKPGYEENSPLHF.